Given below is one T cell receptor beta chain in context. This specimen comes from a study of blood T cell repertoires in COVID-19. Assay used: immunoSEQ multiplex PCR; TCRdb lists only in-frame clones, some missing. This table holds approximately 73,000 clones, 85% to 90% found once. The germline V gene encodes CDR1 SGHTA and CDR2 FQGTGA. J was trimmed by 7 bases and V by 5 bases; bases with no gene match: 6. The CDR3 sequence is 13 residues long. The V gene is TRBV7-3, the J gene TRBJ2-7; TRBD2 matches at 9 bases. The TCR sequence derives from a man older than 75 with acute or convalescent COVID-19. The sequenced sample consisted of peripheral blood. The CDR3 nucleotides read TGTGCCAGCAGCCGCGGGGGGGCTGGAGAGCAGTACTTC. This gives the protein CASSRGGAGEQYF.